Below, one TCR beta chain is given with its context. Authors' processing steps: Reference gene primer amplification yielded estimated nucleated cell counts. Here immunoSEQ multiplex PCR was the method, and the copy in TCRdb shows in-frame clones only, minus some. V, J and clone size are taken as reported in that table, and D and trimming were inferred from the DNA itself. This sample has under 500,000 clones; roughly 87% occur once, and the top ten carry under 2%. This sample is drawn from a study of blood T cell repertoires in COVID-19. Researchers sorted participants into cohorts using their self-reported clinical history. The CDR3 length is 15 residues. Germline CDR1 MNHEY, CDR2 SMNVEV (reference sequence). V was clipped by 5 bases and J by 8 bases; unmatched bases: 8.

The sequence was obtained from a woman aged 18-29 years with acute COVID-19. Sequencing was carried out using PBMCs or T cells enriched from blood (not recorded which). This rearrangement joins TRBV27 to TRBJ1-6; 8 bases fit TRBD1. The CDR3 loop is CASSTPDRVYSPLHF. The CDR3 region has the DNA TGTGCCAGCAGTACCCCGGACAGGGTTTATTCACCCCTCCACTTT.